A single T cell receptor (beta chain) is shown here with its context. What it binds is unknown. V lost 3 bases, J lost 4 bases, and 9 bases lay in between. The CDR3 extends over 14 amino acids. Germline CDR1 SGHTA, CDR2 FQGTGA. Method: immunoSEQ multiplex PCR; TCRdb's copy keeps in-frame clones and lacks some. The data contain about 120,000 clones, roughly 92% of them singletons. This entry comes from a study of T cell responses to AZD1222 COVID-19 vaccine. Study results and limitations: Increases in Spike-specific TCR breadth and depth were seen after two AZD1222 doses. Repertoire sampling occurred only after the peak T cell response. The donor cohort was predominantly white British with a female majority, and clonal diversity may have been underestimated.

It was second doses at about 4 or about 12 weeks that were pooled. Here the sequenced sample was peripheral blood, taken 28 days after the second AZD1222 dose. The chain combines TRBV7-3 with TRBJ2-2; D uncertain. This sequence was found in an adult who received the AZD1222 COVID-19 vaccine. The CDR3 nucleotides read TGTGCCAGCAGCTTCGAGCCGGGCACCGGGGAGCTGTTTTTT. Its translation is CASSFEPGTGELFF.